The subject of this entry is one T cell receptor (beta chain). The V segment lost 4 bases and the J segment 4 bases; nucleotides outside the gene matches: 11. Germline CDR1 and CDR2: LGHNA and YSLEER. This CDR3 region has 17 residues. This sample is drawn from a study of PD-L1 blockade in urothelial cancer. On the study more broadly: Patients previously received 0 to 3 chemotherapy regimens. The median T cell count in blood samples was some 140,000.

This table comes from immunoSEQ multiplex PCR, and its TCRdb copy is limited to in-frame clones, with some not included. The sample holds around 51,000 clones, roughly 86% seen once. The input for sequencing was PBMCs, taken around atezolizumab (anti-PD-L1) treatment. The TCR originated in a man in his fifties or sixties with urothelial cancer. V and J are TRBV4-3 and TRBJ2-5; TRBD1 agrees at 11 bases. The CDR3 DNA reads TGCGCCAGCAGCCGTACCGGGGGGACAGGGGGTGTAGAGACCCAGTACTTC. Translating gives CASSRTGGTGGVETQYF.